The 2 T cell receptor beta chains in this list originate from one sample, sequenced in a study of blood T cell repertoires in COVID-19. Sequenced by immunoSEQ multiplex PCR; TCRdb stores in-frame clones only, minus some. The sample has more than 95,000 clones; 70% to 90% are singletons. Sequenced sample: peripheral blood. These receptor sequences come from a man in his fifties in a cohort sampled during active COVID-19.

This clone was seen ten or more times. The gene calls are TRBV27 and TRBJ1-1; 10 nucleotides line up with TRBD1. The germline gives CDR1 MNHEY, CDR2 SMNVEV (reference sequence). J gave up 5 bases and V 5 bases, and 5 bases lay outside the gene matches. The CDR3 has 14 residues. For the CDR3, the DNA is TGTGCCAGCAGTCCGGGGACAGGGGTTACTGAAGCTTTCTTT. Encoded protein: CASSPGTGVTEAFF.

The DNA of the CDR3 is TGCGCCAGCAGAGGCCGGGACACCCATCGTCTACGCGAGCAGTACTTC. This codes for CASRGRDTHRLREQYF. The rearrangement joins TRBV10-1 to TRBJ2-7; a possible D gene is TRBD1 (6 bases). The CDR3 has 16 amino acids. Germline V CDR1 and CDR2: WNHNN, SYGVQD (reference sequence). The V end was cut by 6 bases, the J end by 6 bases, with 24 bases between.